This TCR beta chain was sequenced during a study of T cells in localized non-small cell lung cancer (TCRdb year 2020). Notes on the research overall: Comparing tumors with uninvolved tumor-adjacent lungs, the study looked at the T cell repertoires of roughly 250 patients with early-stage NSCLC. The cohort consisted of 200 to 300 treatment-naive NSCLC patients whose localized lung tumors had been resected. A mean age of roughly 66 years was recorded for the NSCLC patients, of whom roughly 130 were male and about a hundred were female. Summary of the overall study and its limitations: Uninvolved tumor-adjacent lung showed the highest T cell clonality, higher than tumor, which suggests more focused antigenic responses in the adjacent lung. A median of approximately 57 of the top 100 tumor clones were detected in paired uninvolved adjacent lung, and around 30 of these tumor clones were also found among the top 100 clones of the paired uninvolved adjacent lung. Because multi-region tumor sequencing was not done, intratumor heterogeneity could not be ruled out. Because the study design was exploratory, TCR variables were selected using unadjusted p-values without false-discovery rate correction. Higher blood T cell density associated with longer overall survival, while higher adjacent-lung clonality associated with shorter survival.

TCR beta CDR3 regions were sequenced from DNA using the immunoSEQ Assay. Regarding the original processing steps: T cell density was computed as TCR beta template counts normalized to usable DNA estimated by amplifying housekeeping genes. Richness was estimated using the preseqR package, with extrapolation to 400,000 templates for PBMC samples and to 120,000 templates for tissue samples. Clonality was defined as one minus Pielou's evenness. Tissue-enriched TCRs were identified through differential abundance testing performed on productive amino-acid clonotypes, with a minimum total count of 5 and an alpha of 0.1. The Jaccard Index and the Morisita Overlap Index were used to quantify repertoire overlap between compartments. GLIPH clustered TCR beta CDR3s with public tetramer-defined viral CDR3s; viral motifs required at least three viral sequences plus V-gene enrichment. In its TCRdb copy, this immuneACCESS table keeps in-frame sequences only and misses some clones. Where compared with another copy, unresolved V genes explain less than half of these, and the others have no known cause. For V, J and clone size, that table is used; D and trimming come from the DNA. This sample comprises 30,000 to 35,000 clones, 88% of them detected only once. The ten top clones hold 4% to 4.5% of the sample.

At diagnosis, peripheral blood, uninvolved tumor-adjacent lung and tumor were collected and were preserved as a mix of fresh-frozen and FFPE material. Blood samples were analyzed as peripheral blood mononuclear cells for TCR repertoire profiling. Concerning this clone: Its specific antigen is unknown. It has no much larger one-base neighbor in the sample; base qualities were not kept.

As encoded in the germline V gene (reference sequence), CDR1 is LNHDA while CDR2 is SQIVND. Inclusive of the bounding cysteine and phenylalanine, the CDR3 is 16 residues long. The read is trimmed to its CDR3 DNA, 48 bases read in frame from base 1. The germline V and J ends show losses of 0 bases and 2 bases respectively, and no gene match explains 5 bases of the junction. The input for sequencing was peripheral blood, taken before any cancer treatment. The clonotype comes from a woman aged 35-75 years with stage I lung adenocarcinoma. The chain joins TRBV19 to TRBJ2-7; TRBD1 lines up with 9 middle nucleotides. The CDR3 loop reads CASSIDATGGAYEQYF. The nucleotide sequence reads TGTGCCAGTAGTATAGACGCGACAGGGGGGGCCTACGAGCAGTACTTC.